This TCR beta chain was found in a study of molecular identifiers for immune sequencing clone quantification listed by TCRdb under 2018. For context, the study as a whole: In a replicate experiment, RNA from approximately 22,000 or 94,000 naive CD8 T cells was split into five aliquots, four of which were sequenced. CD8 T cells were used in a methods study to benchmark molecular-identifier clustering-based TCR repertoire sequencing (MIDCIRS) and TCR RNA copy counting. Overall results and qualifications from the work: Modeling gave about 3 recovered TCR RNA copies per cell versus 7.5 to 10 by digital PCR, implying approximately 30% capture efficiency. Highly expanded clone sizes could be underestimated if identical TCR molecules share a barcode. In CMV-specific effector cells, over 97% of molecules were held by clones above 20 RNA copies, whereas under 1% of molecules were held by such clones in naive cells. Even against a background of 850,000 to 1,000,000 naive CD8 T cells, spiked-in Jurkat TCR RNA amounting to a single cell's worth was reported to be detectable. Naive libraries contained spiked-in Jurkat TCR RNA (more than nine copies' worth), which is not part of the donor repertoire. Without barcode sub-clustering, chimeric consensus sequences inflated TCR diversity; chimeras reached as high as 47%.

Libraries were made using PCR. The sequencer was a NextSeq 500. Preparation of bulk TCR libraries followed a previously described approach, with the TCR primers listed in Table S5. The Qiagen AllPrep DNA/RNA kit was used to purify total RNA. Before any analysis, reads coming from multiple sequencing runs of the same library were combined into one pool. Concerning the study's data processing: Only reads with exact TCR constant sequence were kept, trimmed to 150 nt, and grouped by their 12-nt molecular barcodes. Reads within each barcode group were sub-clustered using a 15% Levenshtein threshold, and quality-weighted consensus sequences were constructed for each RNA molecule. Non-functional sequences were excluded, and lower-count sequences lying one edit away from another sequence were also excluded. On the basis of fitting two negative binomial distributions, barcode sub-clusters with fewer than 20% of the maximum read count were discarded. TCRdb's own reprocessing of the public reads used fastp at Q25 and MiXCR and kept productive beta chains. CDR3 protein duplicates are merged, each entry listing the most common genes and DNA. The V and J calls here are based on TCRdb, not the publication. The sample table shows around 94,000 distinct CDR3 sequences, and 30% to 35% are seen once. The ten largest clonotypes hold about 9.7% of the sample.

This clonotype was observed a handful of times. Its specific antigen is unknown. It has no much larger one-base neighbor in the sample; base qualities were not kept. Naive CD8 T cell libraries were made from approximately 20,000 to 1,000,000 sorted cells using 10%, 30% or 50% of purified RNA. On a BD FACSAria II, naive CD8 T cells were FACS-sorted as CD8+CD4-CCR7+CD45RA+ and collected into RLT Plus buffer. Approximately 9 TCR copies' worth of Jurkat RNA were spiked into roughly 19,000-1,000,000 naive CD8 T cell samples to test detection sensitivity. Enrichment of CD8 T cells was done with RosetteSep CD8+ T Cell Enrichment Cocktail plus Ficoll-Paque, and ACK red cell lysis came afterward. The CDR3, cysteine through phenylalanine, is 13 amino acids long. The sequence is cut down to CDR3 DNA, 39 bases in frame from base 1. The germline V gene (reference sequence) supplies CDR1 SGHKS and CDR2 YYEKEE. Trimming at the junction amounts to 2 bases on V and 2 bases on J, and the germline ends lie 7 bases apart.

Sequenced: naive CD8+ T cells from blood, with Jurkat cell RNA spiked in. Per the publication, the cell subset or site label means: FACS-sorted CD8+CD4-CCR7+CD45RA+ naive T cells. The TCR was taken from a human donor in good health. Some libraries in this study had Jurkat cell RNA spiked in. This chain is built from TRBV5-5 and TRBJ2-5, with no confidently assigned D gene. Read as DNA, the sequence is TGTGCCAGCAGCTTCGAGAGTCAAGAGACCCAGTACTTC. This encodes CASSFESQETQYF. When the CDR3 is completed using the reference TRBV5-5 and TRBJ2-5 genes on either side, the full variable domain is DAGVTQSPTHLIKTRGQQVTLRCSPISGHKSVSWYQQVLGQGPQFIFQYYEKEERGRGNFPDRFSARQFPNYSSELNVNALLLGDSALYLCASSFESQETQYFGPGTRLLVL.